These 3 T cell receptor beta chains were all obtained from the same sample, sequenced in a study of blood T cell repertoires in COVID-19. Sequenced by immunoSEQ multiplex PCR; TCRdb stores in-frame clones only, minus some. Of some 180,000 clones in the sample, 85% were seen once. Material for sequencing was PBMCs or T cells enriched from blood (not recorded which). The receptor set was obtained from a man aged 35-49 years who had recovered from COVID-19.

V usage is TRBV28 and J usage is TRBJ1-4, with D maybe TRBD1 (5 bases). This CDR3 spans 14 amino acids. Deletions cut 5 bases from V and 7 bases from J, with 14 bases between. Germline V gene sequence: CDR1 MDHEN, CDR2 SYDVKM. CDR3: CASSHIQVTEKLFF. CDR3 coding DNA: TGTGCCAGCAGTCACATACAGGTTACTGAAAAACTGTTTTTT. The whole variable domain, filled in from reference TRBV28 and TRBJ1-4, reads DVKVTQSSRYLVKRTGEKVFLECVQDMDHENMFWYRQDPGLGLRLIYFSYDVKMKEKGDIPEGYSVSREKKERFSLILESASTNQTSMYLCASSHIQVTEKLFFGSGTQLSVL.

The count of this clone is one. The chain uses TRBV11-2 and TRBJ1-2; the match to TRBD1 covers 7 bases. The J segment lost 8 bases and the V segment lost 0 bases, leaving 12 bases of the junction unmatched. Per germline, CDR1 SGHAT and CDR2 FQNNGV. There are 16 residues in the CDR3. The CDR3 DNA sequence: TGTGCCAGCAGCTTAGATCAGGCTGTGACAGGGAAGGGCTACACCTTC. It encodes CASSLDQAVTGKGYTF. The full variable domain, its missing parts supplied by reference TRBV11-2 and TRBJ1-2, is EAGVAQSPRYKIIEKRQSVAFWCNPISGHATLYWYQQILGQGPKLLIQFQNNGVVDDSQLPKDRFSAERLKGVDSTLKIQPAKLEDSAVYLCASSLDQAVTGKGYTFGSGTRLTVV.

A single count supports this clone. This chain connects TRBV6-5 to TRBJ2-2; D is possibly TRBD1 (6 bases). There are 14 residues in the CDR3. Germline CDR1 reads MNHEY; CDR2 reads SVGAGI. V lost 8 bases, J lost 1 base, and 11 bases lay in between. In DNA, the CDR3 is TGTGCCAGCTCCACAGGGATGAACACCGGGGAGCTGTTTTTT. Translating it yields CASSTGMNTGELFF.